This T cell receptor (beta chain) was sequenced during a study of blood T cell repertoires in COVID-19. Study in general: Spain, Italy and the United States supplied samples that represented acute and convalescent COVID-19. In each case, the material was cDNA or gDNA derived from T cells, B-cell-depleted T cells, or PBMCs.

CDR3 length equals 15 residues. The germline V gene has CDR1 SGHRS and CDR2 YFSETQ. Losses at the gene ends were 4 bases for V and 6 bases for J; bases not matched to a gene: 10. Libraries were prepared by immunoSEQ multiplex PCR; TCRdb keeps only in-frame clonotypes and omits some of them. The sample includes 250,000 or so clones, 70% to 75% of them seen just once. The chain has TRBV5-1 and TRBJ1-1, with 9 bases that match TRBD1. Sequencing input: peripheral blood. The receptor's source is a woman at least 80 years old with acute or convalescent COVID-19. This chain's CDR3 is CASSAGQGRWSEAFF. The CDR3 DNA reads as TGCGCCAGCAGCGCGGGACAGGGTCGTTGGTCTGAAGCTTTCTTT.